The 18 T cell receptor beta chains in this list originate from one sample, sequenced in a study of cytomegalovirus exposure and HLA in healthy donors. The method was immunoSEQ multiplex PCR; TCRdb's version includes in-frame clones alone and lacks a portion of them. The profile shows tens of thousands of clones, more than 90% of them singletons. The sequencing input was PBMCs. The source is a young man in good health and CMV-seronegative.

The chain uses TRBV4-1 and TRBJ2-7; maybe TRBD2 (5 bases). V was clipped by 0 bases and J by 3 bases, with 9 bases between them. The germline V gene has CDR1 MGHRA and CDR2 YSYEKL. There are 14 residues in the CDR3. CDR3 region: CASSQDPDYYEQYF. The CDR3 region has the DNA TGCGCCAGCAGCCAAGACCCAGACTACTACGAGCAGTACTTC.

The V gene is TRBV5-6, the J gene TRBJ2-7; D might be TRBD2 (6 bases). The V gene's germline CDR1 is SGHDT and CDR2 YYEEEE. The CDR3 loop spans 14 amino acids. Trimming removed 2 bases from V and 6 bases from J, with 15 bases in between. The CDR3 loop reads CASSLEGGWSEQYF. The CDR3, as DNA: TGTGCCAGCAGCTTAGAGGGAGGATGGTCCGAGCAGTACTTC.

This chain uses TRBV30 with TRBJ2-7, with D possibly TRBD1 on 6 matching bases. Looked up from germline, CDR1 is GTSNPN and CDR2 is SVGIG (reference sequence). V was trimmed by 1 base and J by 6 bases, leaving 10 bases between them. The CDR3 sequence is 12 residues long. CDR3 DNA sequence: TGTGCCTGGAGTGCACAGGGTACCGAGCAGTACTTC. It translates to CAWSAQGTEQYF.

The V gene is TRBV5-4, the J gene TRBJ1-2, with a possible D match to TRBD1 (5 bases). V lost 0 bases, J lost 4 bases, and 13 bases lay in between. Germline V gene lookup returns CDR1 SGHNT and CDR2 YYREEE (reference sequence). The CDR3 length is 15 residues. CDR3 DNA: TGTGCCAGCAGCTTGGATGGGGCCTCACGCTATGGCTACACCTTC. Translated, it gives CASSLDGASRYGYTF.

The chain links TRBV2 to TRBJ1-4, with D perhaps TRBD1 (6 bases). With 4 bases removed from V and 1 base from J, the gap between germline ends came to 16 bases. Germline V gene lookup returns CDR1 SNHLY and CDR2 FYNNEI. This CDR3 comprises 17 residues. This chain's CDR3 is CASSGPRDNETNEKLFF. In DNA form, the CDR3 reads TGTGCCAGCAGTGGGCCCCGGGACAATGAAACTAATGAAAAACTGTTTTTT.

The chain couples TRBV19 to TRBJ1-5; D gene ambiguous. Germline loops: CDR1 LNHDA, CDR2 SQIVND (reference sequence). V shed 6 bases and J shed 0 bases, with 18 bases lying between them. This CDR3 has 17 amino acids. The CDR3 loop is CASSLDNLPFSNQPQHF. DNA of the CDR3: TGTGCCAGTAGCTTAGACAACCTCCCCTTTAGCAATCAGCCCCAGCATTTT.

Here the CDR3 reads CASSYSTSGEQYF. In DNA form, the CDR3 reads TGTGCCAGCAGTTACTCAACGTCGGGGGAGCAGTACTTC. The V and J genes are TRBV6-5 and TRBJ2-7; D might be TRBD2 (5 bases). CDR3 length equals 13 residues. CDR1 and CDR2 (germline): MNHEY, SVGAGI. Trimming stripped 0 bases from V and 7 bases from J, with 10 bases between.

This clone was found a few times. This sequence joins TRBV7-9 and TRBJ2-1; D unresolved. V was trimmed by 5 bases and J by 10 bases, leaving 15 bases between them. The CDR3 spans 13 residues. Germline assignment: CDR1 SEHNR and CDR2 FQNEAQ (reference sequence). The CDR3 is CASSTELSREQFF. In DNA, the CDR3 is TGTGCCAGCAGCACCGAACTCTCGAGGGAGCAGTTCTTC.

V and J are TRBV19 and TRBJ2-7; 9 positions match TRBD1. Losses at the gene ends were 4 bases for V and 2 bases for J; bases not matched to a gene: 6. The germline V gene has CDR1 LNHDA and CDR2 SQIVND (reference sequence). The CDR3 has 15 amino acids. The CDR3, as DNA: TGTGCCAGTAGTAGGCGACAGGGGGGCACCTACGAGCAGTACTTC. Translating it yields CASSRRQGGTYEQYF.

The chain carries TRBV19 and TRBJ2-7; 8 nucleotides match TRBD1. The CDR3 is 15 residues long. The V gene's germline CDR1 is LNHDA and CDR2 SQIVND (reference sequence). Trimming cost V 3 bases and J 4 bases; bases outside gene matches: 8. The CDR3 loop is CASSIGQGSLYEQYF. CDR3 nucleotide sequence: TGTGCCAGTAGTATTGGACAGGGTAGTCTTTACGAGCAGTACTTC.

The CDR3 spells CTSSERASDETQYF. As DNA, the CDR3 is TGCACCAGCAGCGAACGTGCTAGCGATGAGACCCAGTACTTC. The J gene is TRBJ2-5, the V gene TRBV1; whether TRBD2, the table's D call, matches the DNA was not checked. TRBV1 is noted as a pseudogene. The CDR3 contains 14 residues.

This rearrangement joins TRBV11-3 to TRBJ1-1, with D possibly being TRBD1 (6 bases). The CDR3 length is 16 residues. Germline values: CDR1 SGHNT, CDR2 YENEEA. Trimming shortened V by 5 bases and J by 0 bases, and 16 bases separated the two germline ends. This CDR3 is CASSPAGVGLNTEAFF. DNA for the CDR3: TGTGCCAGCAGCCCGGCAGGGGTGGGGTTGAACACTGAAGCTTTCTTT.

This chain connects TRBV6-1 to TRBJ2-7; 7 bases map to TRBD1. The ends lost 6 bases at V and 3 bases at J; junction bases unmatched: 11. The germline gives CDR1 MNHNS, CDR2 SASEGT. The CDR3 is 15 amino acids. Here the CDR3 DNA reads TGTGCCAGCAGGGAGTCCGGGACAGATTACTACGAGCAGTACTTC. Amino acid sequence: CASRESGTDYYEQYF.

The rearrangement uses TRBV9 and TRBJ2-3, with a weak D call TRBD2 (6 bases). The CDR3 spans 13 residues. Germline CDR1 is SGDLS and CDR2 is YYNGEE. Trimming stripped 3 bases from V and 4 bases from J, with 9 bases between. CDR3 sequence reads: CASSGGGADTQYF. The CDR3 coding sequence is TGTGCCAGCAGCGGTGGCGGGGCAGATACGCAGTATTTT.

The chain has TRBV7-9 and TRBJ2-7; tentative D call: TRBD2 (5 bases). The germline CDR1 and CDR2 sequences are SEHNR and FQNEAQ (reference sequence). Trimming shortened V by 1 base and J by 5 bases, and 15 bases separated the two germline ends. CDR3 length: 15 amino acids. This CDR3 reads CASSLGGSFFHEQYF. As DNA, the CDR3 is TGTGCCAGCAGCTTAGGAGGGAGTTTCTTCCACGAGCAGTACTTC.

The gene calls are TRBV7-2 and TRBJ2-5; D is unclear. Germline values: CDR1 SGHTA, CDR2 FQGNSA. V was pared by 2 bases and J by 5 bases, with 12 bases between. The CDR3 runs to 14 residues. The CDR3 loop is CASSLRRSQETQYF. The CDR3 nucleotides read TGTGCCAGCAGCTTACGTCGATCGCAGGAGACCCAGTACTTC.

For the CDR3, the DNA is TGTGCCAGCAGTTACAGGGGGCATGAAAAACTGTTTTTT. Translation gives CASSYRGHEKLFF. The V and J genes are TRBV6-5 and TRBJ1-4; 7 bases agree with TRBD1. This CDR3 has 13 amino acids. Losses at the gene ends were 2 bases for V and 6 bases for J; bases not matched to a gene: 0. Germline V gene lookup returns CDR1 MNHEY and CDR2 SVGAGI.

The V call is TRBV11-3, the J call TRBJ2-5, with TRBD2 matching 7 bases. V dropped 4 bases and J dropped 4; count of bases not matched to a gene: 15. The CDR3 is 17 residues long. Germline CDR1 reads SGHNT; CDR2 reads YENEEA. CDR3 in DNA: TGTGCCAGCAGCTCACGTAACAGACTAGCTTGGTTAGAGACCCAGTACTTC. It specifies CASSSRNRLAWLETQYF.